The entry below describes one TCR beta chain. Profiled with immunoSEQ multiplex PCR; TCRdb holds only in-frame clones, not every one. The sample has over 150,000 clones; nearly 96% are singletons. The sample comes from a study of control samples from healthy donors and cancer patients. Trimming left V 6 bases short and J 8 bases short, with 13 bases between. From germline, CDR1 is MNHEY and CDR2 SVGAGI. The CDR3 sequence is 13 residues long. J is TRBJ2-2 and V is TRBV6-5; the D call may be TRBD1 or TRBD2 (6 bases each). The sequenced material came from blood. The receptor was isolated from a woman aged 25 to 39 in good health. CDR3 region: CASSLTGTGELFF. The CDR3, as DNA: TGTGCCAGCAGCCTAACAGGGACTGGGGAGCTGTTTTTT.